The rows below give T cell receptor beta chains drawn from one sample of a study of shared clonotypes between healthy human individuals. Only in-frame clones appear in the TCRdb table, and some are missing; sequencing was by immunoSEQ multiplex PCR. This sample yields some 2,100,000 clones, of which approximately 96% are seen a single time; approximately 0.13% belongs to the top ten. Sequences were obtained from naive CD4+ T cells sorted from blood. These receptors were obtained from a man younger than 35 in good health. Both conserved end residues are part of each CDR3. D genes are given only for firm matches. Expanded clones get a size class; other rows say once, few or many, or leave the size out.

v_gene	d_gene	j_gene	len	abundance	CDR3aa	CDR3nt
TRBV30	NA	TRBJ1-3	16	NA	CAWGGQPTSYGNTIYF	TGTGCCTGGGGTGGACAGCCTACCTCTTATGGAAACACCATATATTTT
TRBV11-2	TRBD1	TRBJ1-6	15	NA	CASSFMDRGNSPLHF	TGTGCCAGCAGCTTTATGGACAGGGGAAATTCACCCCTCCACTTT
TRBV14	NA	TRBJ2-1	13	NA	CASSTTMDNEQFF	TGTGCCAGCAGCACTACTATGGACAATGAGCAGTTCTTC
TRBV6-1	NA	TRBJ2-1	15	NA	CASSEALAQYNEQFF	TGTGCCAGCAGTGAAGCACTAGCCCAGTACAATGAGCAGTTCTTC
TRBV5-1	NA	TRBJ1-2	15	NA	CASSLEYRTAGGYTF	TGCGCCAGCAGCTTGGAGTATAGGACCGCGGGGGGCTACACCTTC
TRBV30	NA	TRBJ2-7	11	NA	CAWNREREQYF	TGTGCCTGGAACAGGGAACGCGAGCAGTACTTC
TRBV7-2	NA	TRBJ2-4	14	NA	CASSLAGGLGSGYF	TGTGCCAGCAGCTTAGCCGGGGGGCTGGGTTCGGGGTACTTC
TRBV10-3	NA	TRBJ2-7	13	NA	CAITPNPSYEQYF	TGTGCCATCACGCCGAACCCGTCTTACGAGCAGTACTTC
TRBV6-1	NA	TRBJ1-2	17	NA	CASSEIGGTGVAYGYTF	TGTGCCAGCAGTGAAATAGGGGGGACCGGTGTGGCCTATGGCTACACCTTC
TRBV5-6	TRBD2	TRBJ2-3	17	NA	CASSSELAGEHADTQYF	TGTGCCAGCAGTTCCGAACTAGCGGGAGAGCACGCAGATACGCAGTATTTT
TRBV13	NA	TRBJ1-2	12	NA	CASSLDVYGYTF	TGTGCCAGCAGTTTGGACGTCTATGGCTACACCTTC
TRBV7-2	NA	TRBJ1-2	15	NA	CASSLRRQFNYGYTF	TGTGCCAGCAGCTTACGACGACAGTTTAACTATGGCTACACCTTC
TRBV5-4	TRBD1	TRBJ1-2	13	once	CASSLGQGDGYTF	TGTGCCAGCAGCTTGGGACAGGGGGACGGCTACACCTTC
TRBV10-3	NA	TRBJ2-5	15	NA	CAISEVGRGGETQYF	TGTGCCATCAGTGAAGTGGGCAGGGGCGGAGAGACCCAGTACTTC
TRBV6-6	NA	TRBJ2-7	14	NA	CASSYGAGPYEQYF	TGTGCCAGCAGTTACGGAGCGGGCCCCTACGAGCAGTACTTC
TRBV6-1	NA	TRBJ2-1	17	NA	CASSESLGGGTYNEQFF	TGTGCCAGCAGTGAAAGTCTGGGGGGCGGAACCTACAATGAGCAGTTCTTC
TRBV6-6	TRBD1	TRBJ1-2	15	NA	CASSYSGQGSYGYTF	TGTGCCAGCAGTTACTCGGGACAGGGGTCCTATGGCTACACCTTC
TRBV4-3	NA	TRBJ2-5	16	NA	CASSQDFAPRRETQYF	TGCGCCAGCAGCCAAGATTTTGCACCACGGAGGGAGACCCAGTACTTC
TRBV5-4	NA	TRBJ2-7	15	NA	CASSLDGSQAREQYF	TGTGCCAGCAGTTTAGACGGATCACAAGCCCGCGAGCAGTACTTC
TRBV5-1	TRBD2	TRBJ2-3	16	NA	CASSLALAGGPDTQYF	TGCGCCAGCAGCTTGGCACTAGCGGGAGGACCAGATACGCAGTATTTT
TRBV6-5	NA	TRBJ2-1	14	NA	CASSYSVPYREQFF	TGTGCCAGCAGTTACTCCGTCCCCTACAGGGAGCAGTTCTTC
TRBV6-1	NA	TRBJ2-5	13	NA	CASSSWGKETQYF	TGTGCCAGCAGTTCCTGGGGGAAGGAGACCCAGTACTTC
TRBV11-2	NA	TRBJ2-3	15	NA	CASSLLGTRGGTQYF	TGTGCCAGCAGCCTCCTTGGGACAAGGGGAGGTACGCAGTATTTT
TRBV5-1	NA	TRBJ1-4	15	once	CASSPAAGVNEKLFF	TGCGCCAGCAGCCCCGCGGCAGGAGTTAATGAAAAACTGTTTTTT
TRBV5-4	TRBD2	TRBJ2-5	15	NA	CASSLGGGLQETQYF	TGTGCCAGCAGCTTGGGGGGGGGTCTACAAGAGACCCAGTACTTC
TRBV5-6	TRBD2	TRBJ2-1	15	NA	CASSRLAGANNEQFF	TGTGCCAGCAGCCGACTAGCGGGAGCTAACAATGAGCAGTTCTTC
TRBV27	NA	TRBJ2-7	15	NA	CASSLSQSLSYEQYF	TGTGCCAGCAGTTTATCTCAGTCTCTCTCCTACGAGCAGTACTTC
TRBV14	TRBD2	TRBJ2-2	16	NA	CASSPHSGTNTGELFF	TGTGCCAGCAGCCCACATAGCGGGACCAACACCGGGGAGCTGTTTTTT
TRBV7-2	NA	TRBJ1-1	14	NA	CASSLARLYTEAFF	TGTGCCAGCAGCTTAGCGCGATTATACACTGAAGCTTTCTTT
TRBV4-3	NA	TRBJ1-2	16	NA	CASSQELGTTNYGYTF	TGCGCCAGCAGCCAAGAGTTGGGGACAACGAACTATGGCTACACCTTC
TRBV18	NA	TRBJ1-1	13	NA	CASSGPMNTEAFF	TGTGCCAGCTCTGGGCCCATGAACACTGAAGCTTTCTTT